One and the same sample provided the 12 T cell receptor beta chains below, sequenced in a study of blood T cell repertoires in COVID-19. Repertoires were generated with immunoSEQ multiplex PCR, while TCRdb's copy carries only in-frame clones and drops some. Of approximately 340,000 clones listed, 65% to 85% were seen once; the top ten hold 2.5% to 3%. The sample consisted of peripheral blood. The receptors come from a man younger than 40 with active or convalescent COVID-19.

This clone occurred once. CDR3 in amino acids: CASSLGQPGEQYF. CDR3 DNA: TGTGCCAGCAGCCTTGGACAGCCAGGCGAGCAGTACTTC. This chain uses TRBV14 with TRBJ2-7; the D gene is possibly TRBD1 (6 bases). V was pared by 4 bases and J by 6 bases, with 13 bases between. Germline V lookup: CDR1 SGHDN, CDR2 FVKESK. This CDR3 region has 13 residues.

The rearrangement joins TRBV9 to TRBJ1-5; D may be TRBD1 (6 bases). The length of the CDR3 is 18 residues. Germline CDR1 SGDLS, CDR2 YYNGEE. V was pared by 3 bases and J by 0 bases, with 19 bases between. CDR3 in DNA: TGTGCCAGCAGCGGTGGAACAGGGTCAGCTTATAGCAATCAGCCCCAGCATTTT. This sequence encodes CASSGGTGSAYSNQPQHF.

CDR3: CASSPRMTGETQYF. The CDR3 bases are TGTGCCAGCTCACCGCGGATGACAGGGGAGACCCAGTACTTC. The gene calls are TRBV18 and TRBJ2-5; 7 bases line up with TRBD1. The ends lost 3 bases at V and 5 bases at J; junction bases unmatched: 6. The CDR3 loop spans 14 amino acids. Germline V lookup: CDR1 KGHSH, CDR2 LQKENI.

This chain joins TRBV7-3 and TRBJ2-1; D may be TRBD2 (7 bases). Trimming removed 5 bases at V and 9 bases at J, with 11 bases between. This CDR3 is 12 amino acids long. In germline, CDR1 is SGHTA, CDR2 FQGTGA. Written as DNA, the CDR3 is TGTGCCAGCAGCCAAGGGGGGGTTGAGCAGTTCTTC. Residues: CASSQGGVEQFF.

V gene TRBV3-1 (or the pseudogene TRBV3-2) combines with J gene TRBJ2-7; TRBD2 is a possible D gene (6 bases). Germline V gives CDR1 LGHDT, CDR2 YNNKEL (reference sequence). The CDR3 loop spans 18 amino acids. The V end was cut by 0 bases, the J end by 2 bases, with 20 bases between. The CDR3 spells CASSQDLRMQGGTYEQYF. The CDR3, as DNA: TGTGCCAGCAGCCAAGATCTGAGGATGCAGGGCGGGACCTACGAGCAGTACTTC.

The J gene is TRBJ2-1, the V gene TRBV7-2; 9 bases fit TRBD2. V lost 5 bases to trimming and J lost 5 bases; unmatched junction nucleotides: 10. Germline-derived CDR1 and CDR2 are SGHTA and FQGNSA. CDR3 length: 16 residues. CDR3 residues: CASSPWASGVHNEQFF. DNA for the CDR3: TGTGCCAGCAGCCCTTGGGCTAGCGGGGTTCACAATGAGCAGTTCTTC.

This rearrangement joins TRBV4-1 to TRBJ2-1; the match to TRBD2 covers 9 bases. The germline V gene encodes CDR1 MGHRA and CDR2 YSYEKL. The CDR3 spans 17 residues. With 2 bases clipped from V and 6 bases from J, the junction kept 11 bases outside the gene matches. CDR3 in amino acids: CASSQRVGLAGSNEQFF. The CDR3 DNA sequence: TGCGCCAGCAGCCAAAGGGTGGGGCTAGCGGGAAGCAATGAGCAGTTCTTC.

This chain uses TRBV5-1 with TRBJ1-1; 10 positions match TRBD1. The trim removed 0 bases at V and 5 bases at J, leaving 4 bases unmatched. The CDR3 is 15 residues long. Germline CDR1 and CDR2: SGHRS and YFSETQ. The CDR3 protein is CASSLGDRGGTEAFF. CDR3 nucleotide sequence: TGCGCCAGCAGCTTGGGGGACAGGGGAGGGACTGAAGCTTTCTTT.

This sequence joins TRBV4-2 and TRBJ1-1; D gene unclear. Per the germline V gene, CDR1 is LGHNA and CDR2 is YNFKEQ. V lost 1 base and J lost 5, with 2 bases in between. The CDR3 consists of 11 residues. Here the CDR3 reads CASSQATEAFF. In DNA, the CDR3 is TGTGCCAGCAGCCAAGCTACTGAAGCTTTCTTT.

The chain uses TRBV13 and TRBJ2-7; a weak D match, TRBD2 (5 bases). Trimming cost V 3 bases and J 1 base, with 10 bases left between them. Germline V CDR1 and CDR2: PRHDT, FYEKMQ (reference sequence). The CDR3 covers 14 residues. This chain's CDR3 is CASSFGDGSYEQYF. The CDR3 DNA follows: TGTGCCAGCAGCTTCGGGGATGGGTCCTACGAGCAGTACTTC.

On this clone itself: This sample also contains other DNA sequences that code for the same CDR3. The CDR3 DNA reads as TGTGCCAGCAGTGAAGACAGGGGGAGGGGCACTGAAGCTTTCTTT. This sequence encodes CASSEDRGRGTEAFF. J is TRBJ1-1 and V is TRBV2; 8 bases are a match to TRBD1. There are 15 residues in the CDR3. V trimming: 1 base; J trimming: 4 bases; junction bases outside the gene matches: 5. The germline gives CDR1 SNHLY, CDR2 FYNNEI.

V usage is TRBV5-1 and J usage is TRBJ2-2; D is undetermined. V dropped 4 bases and J dropped 5 bases, with 6 bases sitting between them. The CDR3 is 12 residues long. The germline CDR1 and CDR2 sequences are SGHRS and YFSETQ. CDR3 nucleotides: TGCGCCAGCAGCCAACATACCGGGGAGCTGTTTTTT. Encoded protein: CASSQHTGELFF.